The next 32 T cell receptor beta chains were all read from a single sample in a study of blood T cell repertoires in COVID-19. TCRdb keeps only in-frame clones here, not all; method: immunoSEQ multiplex PCR. The table records about 98,000 clones, 82% of them present only once. Sequencing was carried out using peripheral blood. The receptors shown here come from a man in his 70s with active or convalescent COVID-19.

V and J are TRBV5-1 and TRBJ2-1; D unclear. CDR3 size: 12 residues. Germline values: CDR1 SGHRS, CDR2 YFSETQ. Between the trimmed V and J ends, which lost 3 bases and 8 bases, there was a span of 9 bases. The CDR3 region has the DNA TGCGCCAGCAGCTCTAATTTGGATGAGCAGTTCTTC. Protein sequence: CASSSNLDEQFF.

The chain is built from TRBV7-9 and TRBJ2-1; the D gene is possibly TRBD1 (5 bases). The germline CDR1 and CDR2 sequences are SEHNR and FQNEAQ (reference sequence). CDR3 size: 13 residues. The V gene lost 5 bases and the J gene lost 6 bases, with 11 bases spanning the gap. The DNA for the CDR3 is TGTGCCAGCAGCCCCACAGGTCCCAATGAGCAGTTCTTC. Its protein product is CASSPTGPNEQFF. Drawing the rest from reference TRBV7-9 and TRBJ2-1, the complete variable domain is DTGVSQNPRHKITKRGQNVTFRCDPISEHNRLYWYRQTLGQGPEFLTYFQNEAQLEKSRLLSDRFSAERPKGSFSTLEIQRTEQGDSAMYLCASSPTGPNEQFFGPGTRLTVL.

Regarding this clone: At one of its ends the junction is not consistent with the germline gene, which may arise from a read error. This rearrangement joins TRBV27 to TRBJ1-5; no clear D. CDR3 length: 13 residues. Germline loops: CDR1 MNHEY, CDR2 SMNVEV (reference sequence). In DNA, the CDR3 is TGTGCCAGCAGTTCGTCAAGCACTCAGCCCCAGCATTTT. Translating gives CASSSSSTQPQHF.

This chain links TRBV19 with TRBJ2-5, with TRBD1 matching over 7 bases. J gave up 1 base and V 5 bases, and 10 bases lay outside the gene matches. CDR1 and CDR2 from the germline V gene are LNHDA and SQIVND (reference sequence). The CDR3 covers 16 residues. This CDR3 reads CASSARPGQTQETQYF. The DNA for the CDR3 is TGTGCCAGTAGTGCCCGACCGGGACAGACCCAAGAGACCCAGTACTTC.

The chain uses TRBV19 and TRBJ1-2; TRBD1 might be the D (5 bases). The V gene's germline CDR1 is LNHDA and CDR2 SQIVND (reference sequence). The length of the CDR3 is 12 residues. The V gene lost 7 bases and the J gene lost 3 bases, with 9 bases spanning the gap. This chain's CDR3 is CASTRGYYGYTF. DNA for the CDR3: TGTGCCAGTACGCGGGGGTACTATGGCTACACCTTC.

This sequence joins TRBV9 and TRBJ2-3; TRBD1 agrees at 9 bases. With 0 bases clipped from V and 2 bases from J, the junction kept 7 bases outside the gene matches. This CDR3 spans 17 amino acids. The germline gives CDR1 SGDLS, CDR2 YYNGEE. CDR3 sequence reads: CASSVVKTGGVTDTQYF. CDR3 bases: TGTGCCAGCAGCGTAGTAAAGACAGGGGGAGTCACAGATACGCAGTATTTT.

V usage is TRBV7-9 and J usage is TRBJ2-1, with 10 bases lining up with TRBD2. Germline V gives CDR1 SEHNR, CDR2 FQNEAQ (reference sequence). CDR3 size: 15 residues. With V trimmed by 1 base and J by 6 bases, 3 bases remained unmatched. The CDR3 loop is CASSLVSGGLNEQFF. CDR3 coding DNA: TGTGCCAGCAGCTTAGTTAGCGGGGGGCTCAATGAGCAGTTCTTC.

The gene calls are TRBV11-2 and TRBJ2-7; D perhaps matches TRBD2 (6 bases). The CDR3 loop spans 15 amino acids. V lost 1 base to trimming and J lost 0 bases, with 10 bases between them. CDR1 is SGHAT and CDR2 is FQNNGV in the germline V gene. CDR3 DNA sequence: TGTGCCAGCAGCTTAGCAGGGAGGAACTCCTACGAGCAGTACTTC. It yields the protein CASSLAGRNSYEQYF.

The chain links TRBV11-2 to TRBJ1-3; D not resolved. The length of the CDR3 is 17 residues. Germline V gene sequence: CDR1 SGHAT, CDR2 FQNNGV. V lost 1 base and J 0 bases, leaving 13 bases between the germline ends. The CDR3 reads CASSLAFVTSSGNTIYF. DNA of the CDR3: TGTGCCAGCAGCTTAGCGTTCGTCACGAGCTCTGGAAACACCATATATTTT.

This clone was observed a handful of times. The V gene is TRBV4-1, the J gene TRBJ1-1; D ambiguous. Between the trimmed V and J ends, which lost 0 bases and 1 base, there was a span of 6 bases. The germline V gene encodes CDR1 MGHRA and CDR2 YSYEKL. The CDR3 is 14 residues long. The CDR3 DNA sequence: TGCGCCAGCAGCCAAGAAACAGCGAACACTGAAGCTTTCTTT. Its protein product is CASSQETANTEAFF.

This clone was recorded only once. This chain connects TRBV6-1 to TRBJ1-2; no clear D gene. The germline V gene has CDR1 MNHNS and CDR2 SASEGT. Trimming cost V 2 bases and J 5 bases, with 6 bases left between them. CDR3 size: 12 residues. CDR3 amino acids: CASSETGYGYTF. CDR3 in DNA: TGTGCCAGCAGTGAAACCGGGTATGGCTACACCTTC.

The V call is TRBV7-2, the J call TRBJ2-5, with 10 positions matching TRBD2. The CDR3 length is 17 residues. Germline V gene lookup returns CDR1 SGHTA and CDR2 FQGNSA. The ends lost 1 base at V and 7 bases at J; junction bases unmatched: 12. The CDR3 bases are TGTGCCAGCAGCTTAGGAGGCAGCGGGGGGGCCGAGGGGACCCAGTACTTC. Its protein product is CASSLGGSGGAEGTQYF.

The rearrangement joins TRBV5-5 to TRBJ2-5; a possible D gene is TRBD1 (6 bases). Germline CDR1 and CDR2: SGHKS and YYEKEE (reference sequence). V lost 4 bases and J lost 2, with 9 bases in between. CDR3 length: 13 amino acids. CDR3 sequence reads: CASSGGLQETQYF. CDR3 nucleotide sequence: TGTGCCAGCAGCGGGGGCCTACAAGAGACCCAGTACTTC. The whole variable domain, remainder taken from reference TRBV5-5 and TRBJ2-5, is DAGVTQSPTHLIKTRGQQVTLRCSPISGHKSVSWYQQVLGQGPQFIFQYYEKEERGRGNFPDRFSARQFPNYSSELNVNALLLGDSALYLCASSGGLQETQYFGPGTRLLVL.

This chain connects TRBV3-1 (or the pseudogene TRBV3-2) to TRBJ2-1, with 11 nucleotides matching TRBD1. Germline CDR1 reads LGHDT; CDR2 reads YNNKEL (reference sequence). The CDR3 totals 16 residues. Losses at the gene ends were 5 bases for V and 7 bases for J; bases not matched to a gene: 10. The CDR3: CASSDLWDRGSNEQFF. The CDR3 nucleotides read TGTGCCAGCAGCGACCTTTGGGACAGGGGGTCTAATGAGCAGTTCTTC.

The gene calls are TRBV10-2 and TRBJ2-3; 14 bases map to TRBD2. J lost 5 bases, V lost 6 bases, and 10 bases had no gene match. Germline values: CDR1 WSHSY, CDR2 SAAADI. This CDR3 comprises 17 residues. The CDR3 DNA reads as TGCGCCAGCAGACGAGAGACTAGCGGGGGGGAGGGAGATACGCAGTATTTT. Translated: CASRRETSGGEGDTQYF.

The rearrangement joins TRBV6-5 to TRBJ2-1; D may be TRBD1 (8 bases). The CDR3 has 13 residues. Trimming shortened V by 11 bases and J by 6 bases, and 17 bases separated the two germline ends. Germline CDR1 and CDR2: MNHEY and SVGAGI. The CDR3 region is CAHGTGLGNEQFF. In nucleotides, the CDR3 is TGTGCCCATGGGACAGGACTAGGCAATGAGCAGTTCTTC.

The genes are TRBV20-1 and TRBJ1-4, with D possibly TRBD1 on 5 matching bases. CDR1 and CDR2 from the germline V gene are DFQATT and SNEGSKA (reference sequence). V was trimmed by 3 bases and J by 5 bases, leaving 16 bases between them. The CDR3 loop spans 15 amino acids. CDR3 in amino acids: CSASPWAGGNEKLFF. CDR3 nucleotide sequence: TGCAGTGCTAGTCCATGGGCGGGGGGGAATGAAAAACTGTTTTTT.

This chain uses TRBV12-5 with TRBJ2-3, with D unresolved. CDR3 length: 12 residues. Per the germline V gene, CDR1 is LGHNT and CDR2 is FRNRAP. V lost 7 bases and J 3 bases, leaving 8 bases between the germline ends. Here the CDR3 reads CASAVNTDTQYF. The CDR3 coding sequence is TGTGCTAGTGCAGTTAATACAGATACGCAGTATTTT.

The rearrangement joins TRBV4-1 to TRBJ1-1, with D unclear. The ends were cut back, 1 base at V and 11 bases at J, with 14 bases in the middle. Germline assignment: CDR1 MGHRA and CDR2 YSYEKL. The CDR3 runs to 13 residues. The CDR3 loop reads CASSQALEGDAFF. The CDR3 region has the DNA TGCGCCAGCAGCCAAGCCCTAGAGGGTGATGCTTTCTTT.

This clone has at least ten counts. The CDR3 nucleotides are TGTGCCATTCAGGGTTTGAACACCGGGGAGCTGTTTTTT. This encodes CAIQGLNTGELFF. The chain couples TRBV15 to TRBJ2-2; D is perhaps TRBD1 (5 bases). V lost 10 bases and J lost 1, with 10 bases in between. CDR1 and CDR2 (germline): LNHNV, YYDKDF (reference sequence). There are 13 residues in the CDR3.

In its sample, this clone was seen a few times. This chain connects TRBV28 to TRBJ1-1, with D maybe TRBD1 (5 bases). Germline assignment: CDR1 MDHEN and CDR2 SYDVKM. The CDR3 sequence is 15 residues long. V was trimmed by 2 bases and J by 0 bases, leaving 10 bases between them. Written as DNA, the CDR3 is TGTGCCAGCAGTTTAAGGAGGGGCATGAACACTGAAGCTTTCTTT. This gives the protein CASSLRRGMNTEAFF.

The chain uses TRBV10-3 and TRBJ1-2; 8 bases match TRBD1. The length of the CDR3 is 15 residues. The J segment lost 5 bases and the V segment lost 2 bases, leaving 7 bases of the junction unmatched. Looked up from germline, CDR1 is ENHRY and CDR2 is SYGVKD. The CDR3 DNA follows: TGTGCCATCAGTGAGCGGGCAGGGGGCGCTTATGGCTACACCTTC. The encoded protein is CAISERAGGAYGYTF.

The chain joins TRBV2 to TRBJ2-7; D is unresolved. Germline CDR1 SNHLY, CDR2 FYNNEI. The CDR3 is 12 residues long. V lost 8 bases and J lost 2, with 10 bases in between. CDR3 sequence (DNA): TGTGCCAGCGACACGACCACCTACGAGCAGTACTTC. This sequence encodes CASDTTTYEQYF.

This sequence joins TRBV15 and TRBJ1-4, with TRBD1 as a possible D gene (6 bases). Germline V gene data show CDR1 as LNHNV and CDR2 as YYDKDF (reference sequence). This CDR3 is 14 amino acids long. Trimming shortened V by 0 bases and J by 5 bases, and 7 bases separated the two germline ends. In DNA, the CDR3 is TGTGCCACCAGCAGAGACGGACAGAATGAAAAACTGTTTTTT. This encodes CATSRDGQNEKLFF.

V gene TRBV19 combines with J gene TRBJ2-7, with 8 nucleotides matching TRBD1. CDR1 and CDR2 (germline): LNHDA, SQIVND (reference sequence). V was clipped by 7 bases and J by 5 bases; unmatched bases: 10. CDR3 length: 14 residues. The CDR3 loop reads CASNPRTGIHEQYF. CDR3 in DNA: TGTGCCAGTAACCCCAGGACAGGGATCCACGAGCAGTACTTC.

In this sample, this clone turned up a few times. The V and J genes are TRBV6-1 and TRBJ2-7, with D maybe TRBD1 (6 bases). Trimming stripped 2 bases from V and 2 bases from J, with 13 bases between. Germline V CDR1 and CDR2: MNHNS, SASEGT. The CDR3 consists of 15 residues. This CDR3 is CASSEIAGVAYEQYF. The CDR3 DNA reads as TGTGCCAGCAGTGAAATCGCAGGGGTGGCCTACGAGCAGTACTTC.

This chain connects TRBV3-1 (or the pseudogene TRBV3-2) to TRBJ1-2; tentative D call: TRBD1 (5 bases). The CDR3 is 16 residues long. Germline CDR1 is LGHDT and CDR2 is YNNKEL (reference sequence). V gave up 5 bases and J gave up 3 bases, with 19 bases separating them. For the CDR3, the DNA is TGTGCCAGCAGCACTCGGTACGCGGGGCGGGACTATGGCTACACCTTC. Translation: CASSTRYAGRDYGYTF.

This clone was seen more than once but under ten times. The V call is TRBV7-9, the J call TRBJ2-3, with 8 bases lining up with TRBD1. The CDR3 sequence is 16 residues long. The germline V gene encodes CDR1 SEHNR and CDR2 FQNEAQ (reference sequence). With V trimmed by 5 bases and J by 2 bases, 9 bases remained unmatched. The CDR3 loop is CASSLRGTGPTDTQYF. The CDR3 DNA reads as TGTGCCAGCAGCCTAAGAGGGACAGGCCCCACAGATACGCAGTATTTT.

V usage is TRBV13 and J usage is TRBJ2-2, with 8 bases identical to TRBD1. The germline CDR1 and CDR2 sequences are PRHDT and FYEKMQ (reference sequence). Trimming took 3 bases from V and 4 from J; bases not matched to a gene: 1. The CDR3 sequence is 14 residues long. CDR3 amino acids: CASSFTGGTGELFF. Here the CDR3 DNA reads TGTGCCAGCAGCTTCACAGGGGGCACCGGGGAGCTGTTTTTT.

J is TRBJ2-3 and V is TRBV7-9; 7 nucleotides line up with TRBD2. The CDR3 sequence is 15 residues long. Germline CDR1 and CDR2: SEHNR and FQNEAQ (reference sequence). With 1 base clipped from V and 1 base from J, the junction kept 2 bases outside the gene matches. CDR3 protein: CASSLGGGGTDTQYF. For the CDR3, the DNA is TGTGCCAGCAGCTTAGGGGGGGGAGGCACAGATACGCAGTATTTT.

The chain employs TRBV6-5 and TRBJ1-2; D possibly corresponds to TRBD1 (6 bases). CDR1 and CDR2 (germline): MNHEY, SVGAGI. The CDR3 consists of 14 residues. Trimming pared 7 bases from V and 7 bases from J, leaving 19 bases between. This CDR3 reads CASTRAAGVVGYTF. DNA of the CDR3: TGTGCCAGCACCCGCGCCGCAGGGGTGGTTGGCTACACCTTC.

About this clone itself: Other DNA sequences in the same sample also yield this CDR3. The chain carries TRBV3-1 (or the pseudogene TRBV3-2) and TRBJ1-5; 7 nucleotides agree with TRBD1. The CDR3 runs to 13 residues. The trim removed 4 bases at V and 4 bases at J, leaving 1 base unmatched. In germline, CDR1 is LGHDT, CDR2 YNNKEL (reference sequence). This CDR3 reads CASSPTGNQPQHF. The CDR3 region has the DNA TGTGCCAGCAGCCCGACAGGGAATCAGCCCCAGCATTTT.